This entry lists 11 T cell receptor beta chains sequenced from one sample in a study of spatial heterogeneity in lung cancer. TCRdb called the 5' RACE reads again in MiXCR, with one record for every CDR3 protein. This repertoire shows several thousand distinct CDR3 sequences, around a tenth found once; its top ten account for over 9.5%. Time point defined: sample taken at primary tumor resection. For these TCRs, the target antigens are not known. General study findings and limits: The study found that expanded intratumoral alpha and beta TCR counts tracked tumor mutation counts.

The starting material was lung tumor tissue, obtained at surgery. The receptors stem from a female donor with early-stage non-small cell lung cancer.

The V gene is TRBV20-1, the J gene TRBJ2-3, with 9 bases fitting TRBD2. The CDR3 is made up of 13 amino acids. Germline CDR1 is DFQATT and CDR2 is SNEGSKA (reference sequence). Trimming cost V 6 bases and J 0 bases; bases outside gene matches: 1. CDR3: CSATSGSTDTQYF. The CDR3 bases are TGCAGTGCCACTAGCGGGAGCACAGATACGCAGTATTTT.

This clonotype was seen a handful of times. This chain connects TRBV20-1 to TRBJ2-1; D gene unclear. The CDR3 extends over 12 amino acids. The germline V gene encodes CDR1 DFQATT and CDR2 SNEGSKA (reference sequence). In DNA, the CDR3 is TGCACATCGTACGCTTTTCAGGATGAGCAGTTCTTC. Translation gives CTSYAFQDEQFF.

Ten or more counts support this clonotype. The chain carries TRBV30 and TRBJ2-7; D not resolved. Deletions cut 0 bases from V and 4 bases from J, with 7 bases between. Looked up from germline, CDR1 is GTSNPN and CDR2 is SVGIG (reference sequence). The CDR3 is 12 amino acids. CDR3 DNA sequence: TGTGCCTGGAGTGTACGGCTTTACGAGCAGTACTTC. This sequence encodes CAWSVRLYEQYF. The entire variable domain, with the rest obtained from reference TRBV30 and TRBJ2-7, is as follows: SQTIHQWPATLVQPVGSPLSLECTVEGTSNPNLYWYRQAAGRGLQLLFYSVGIGQISSEVPQNLSASRPQDRQFILSSKKLLLSDSGFYLCAWSVRLYEQYFGPGTRLTVT.

Judged by abundance, this clonotype is medium-sized. The chain uses TRBV11-2 and TRBJ1-2; D remains ambiguous. In germline, CDR1 is SGHAT, CDR2 FQNNGV. The CDR3 covers 13 residues. The V end was cut by 1 base, the J end by 6 bases, with 9 bases between. The CDR3 DNA is TGTGCCAGCAGCTTAGGTCCGCAGAATGGCTACACCTTC. Its protein product is CASSLGPQNGYTF.

Details on this clonotype: Relative to the germline gene, one junction end is altered; a read error may explain this. This rearrangement joins TRBV28 to TRBJ2-7, with D maybe TRBD1 (6 bases). The CDR3 is 11 residues long. Germline lookup yields CDR1 MDHEN and CDR2 SYDVKM. In nucleotides, the CDR3 is TGTGCCGGCAGTTCTACAGGGAATTCGTACTTC. Its translation is CAGSSTGNSYF. The entire variable domain, with the rest obtained from reference TRBV28 and TRBJ2-7, is as follows: DVKVTQSSRYLVKRTGEKVFLECVQDMDHENMFWYRQDPGLGLRLIYFSYDVKMKEKGDIPEGYSVSREKKERFSLILESASTNQTSMYLCAGSSTGNSYFGPGTRLTVT.

This clonotype has a handful of counts. This sequence joins TRBV6-2 or TRBV6-3 and TRBJ2-1; 8 bases are a match to TRBD2. From germline, CDR1 is MNHEY and CDR2 SVGEGT. The CDR3 is made up of 17 amino acids. V lost 2 bases to trimming and J lost 7 bases; unmatched junction nucleotides: 13. The DNA of the CDR3 is TGTGCCAGCAGTTACGCCCCGGAACGGGGGGGCGTAAATGAGCAGTTCTTC. Protein product: CASSYAPERGGVNEQFF.

This clonotype was counted only a few times. The genes are TRBV11-2 and TRBJ2-7, with TRBD2 as a possible D gene (6 bases). Germline V gives CDR1 SGHAT, CDR2 FQNNGV. The CDR3 contains 12 residues. V was shortened by 6 bases and J by 5 bases, with 11 bases between the two germline ends. The CDR3 DNA sequence: TGTGCCAGCAGTACGGGGGTAAACGAGCAGTACTTC. It specifies CASSTGVNEQYF.

This clonotype has ten or more counts. The genes are TRBV18 and TRBJ1-2; 7 bases line up with TRBD1. Unmatched junction bases numbered 6, after V lost 4 bases and J lost 1 base. CDR1 is KGHSH, CDR2 LQKENI, per germline. The CDR3 is 15 residues long. The DNA of the CDR3 is TGTGCCAGCTCACGACCGGGACAGAATAACTATGGCTACACCTTC. This translates into CASSRPGQNNYGYTF. Full variable domain (rest looked up from reference TRBV18 and TRBJ1-2): NAGVMQNPRHLVRRRGQEARLRCSPMKGHSHVYWYRQLPEEGLKFMVYLQKENIIDESGMPKERFSAEFPKEGPSILRIQQVVRGDSAAYFCASSRPGQNNYGYTFGSGTRLTVV.

In this sample, this clonotype turned up a few times. V and J are TRBV7-2 and TRBJ2-5, with 8 bases lining up with TRBD2. CDR1 SGHTA and CDR2 FQGNSA come from the germline V gene. V lost 5 bases, J lost 7 bases, and 9 bases stayed unmatched. The length of the CDR3 is 14 residues. The CDR3 region is CASSPPASGGTQYF. The DNA for the CDR3 is TGTGCCAGCAGCCCACCAGCGAGCGGGGGGACCCAGTACTTC. The full variable domain, with the rest looked up from reference TRBV7-2 and TRBJ2-5, is GAGVSQSPSNKVTEKGKDVELRCDPISGHTALYWYRQSLGQGLEFLIYFQGNSAPDKSGLPSDRFSAERTGGSVSTLTIQRTQQEDSAVYLCASSPPASGGTQYFGPGTRLLVL.

V and J are TRBV5-1 and TRBJ2-7, with TRBD2 identical over 8 bases. The CDR3 runs 14 residues. The germline CDR1 and CDR2 sequences are SGHRS and YFSETQ. The J segment lost 7 bases and the V segment lost 2 bases, leaving 8 bases of the junction unmatched. In DNA, the CDR3 is TGCGCCAGCAGCTTTGCGGGGGGCAGAGGAGAGCAGTACTTC. Amino acid sequence: CASSFAGGRGEQYF.

By frequency in the sample, this clonotype is medium-sized (0.01 to 0.1%). This rearrangement joins TRBV2 to TRBJ1-2, with 10 bases matching TRBD1. V shed 3 bases and J 8 bases; nucleotides not matched to a gene: 12. Germline-derived CDR1 and CDR2 are SNHLY and FYNNEI. CDR3 length equals 16 residues. The DNA for the CDR3 is TGTGCCAGCAGTGACGGGACAGGGGATCGGTCGAAAGGCTACACCTTC. Its protein is CASSDGTGDRSKGYTF.